This T cell receptor beta chain emerged from a study of metastatic and nonmetastatic thyroid tumors. Looking at the study overall: It was across blood and tumor or nodule tissue from malignant and benign thyroid patients that repertoires were compared. Study-wide findings and caveats: Within blood and tumor, benign nodules reportedly had significantly lower TCR beta diversity than malignant thyroid tumors did.

Thyroid surgery was preceded by no treatment in any patient. Germline V CDR1 and CDR2: SGHAT, FQNNGV. The CDR3 sequence is 15 residues long. V shed 5 bases, J shed 5 bases, and the junction held 8 bases outside the gene matches. TCRdb ran MiXCR on the PCR reads. The sample lists roughly 16,000 clones; roughly 25% were seen once. Regarding this clone: Its antigen remains unidentified.

This sequence was found in a female donor with papillary thyroid cancer or a benign thyroid nodule (not recorded which). Some clones in this sample may be carry-over from other donors' samples. The V and J genes are TRBV11-2 and TRBJ2-3, with TRBD1 matching over 9 bases. The sequenced sample was adjacent normal tissue. The CDR3 DNA follows: TGTGCCAGCAGCCCCCAAGCGACAGGGGGAGATACGCAGTATTTT. Translation: CASSPQATGGDTQYF.